Following are 25 T cell receptor beta chains from one sample sequenced in a study of cytomegalovirus exposure and HLA in healthy donors. PCR amplification relied on 60 Vbeta primers (plus 13 Jbeta primers). Assay: immunoSEQ multiplex PCR; the TCRdb copy retains only in-frame clones and omits some. The sample shows roughly 100,000 clones, 63% of them seen only once. Sequenced: PBMCs. Receptors originate from a human donor in good health.

This rearrangement joins TRBV10-2 to TRBJ2-5; no clear D gene. CDR1 is WSHSY and CDR2 is SAAADI in the germline V gene. The CDR3 has 14 residues. Between the trimmed V and J ends, which lost 4 bases and 4 bases, there was a span of 13 bases. The CDR3 loop reads CASSGELRRETQYF. CDR3 nucleotide sequence: TGCGCCAGCAGTGGAGAACTGCGAAGAGAGACCCAGTACTTC.

This clone came up once. The chain carries TRBV6-5 and TRBJ1-1; 9 bases map to TRBD1. The J segment lost 9 bases and the V segment lost 5 bases, leaving 13 bases of the junction unmatched. CDR1 MNHEY and CDR2 SVGAGI come from the germline V gene. The CDR3 is 15 amino acids. Written as DNA, the CDR3 is TGTGCCAGCAGTCCTACAGGGGGCGGTTCTCATCAAGCTTTCTTT. It yields the protein CASSPTGGGSHQAFF.

V and J are TRBV19 and TRBJ2-3, with 10 bases matching TRBD2. The V gene end was trimmed by 6 bases and the J gene end by 0 bases; junction bases not matched to a gene: 6. Germline CDR1 is LNHDA and CDR2 is SQIVND (reference sequence). This CDR3 contains 16 residues. CDR3 sequence: CASRNGLAESTDTQYF. DNA of the CDR3: TGTGCCAGTAGAAACGGACTAGCGGAGAGCACAGATACGCAGTATTTT.

This chain joins TRBV5-6 and TRBJ2-7; D possibly corresponds to TRBD1 (7 bases). V was shortened by 4 bases and J by 4 bases, with 18 bases between the two germline ends. The CDR3 covers 15 residues. CDR1 and CDR2 (germline): SGHDT, YYEEEE. CDR3 DNA sequence: TGTGCCAGCAGCGATGAGAGGAGGGGGCTTTACGAGCAGTACTTC. Protein product: CASSDERRGLYEQYF.

This clone was seen only a few times. The chain links TRBV7-8 to TRBJ2-7, with 7 bases that match TRBD1. CDR1 is SGHVS and CDR2 is FQNEAQ in the germline V gene. V lost 4 bases and J lost 5; bases outside the gene matches: 8. This CDR3 has 14 amino acids. The CDR3 loop is CASSYRDSSDEQYF. In nucleotides, the CDR3 is TGTGCCAGCAGCTACCGGGACAGTTCGGACGAGCAGTACTTC.

This sequence joins TRBV7-2 and TRBJ1-1, with TRBD1 as a possible D gene (5 bases). The V and J ends lost 1 base and 4 bases respectively, with 7 bases between them. CDR1 and CDR2 (germline): SGHTA, FQGNSA. The CDR3 consists of 13 residues. CDR3 loop: CASSLGRATEAFF. The CDR3 coding sequence is TGTGCCAGCAGCTTAGGCAGGGCCACTGAAGCTTTCTTT. Looking up the rest from reference TRBV7-2 and TRBJ1-1 gives the full variable domain: GAGVSQSPSNKVTEKGKDVELRCDPISGHTALYWYRQSLGQGLEFLIYFQGNSAPDKSGLPSDRFSAERTGGSVSTLTIQRTQQEDSAVYLCASSLGRATEAFFGQGTRLTVV.

The sample holds a few counts of this clone. The chain employs TRBV11-2 and TRBJ1-4, with 8 bases aligning to TRBD1. J lost 6 bases, V lost 2 bases, and 8 bases had no gene match. This CDR3 comprises 16 residues. The V gene's germline CDR1 is SGHAT and CDR2 FQNNGV. The CDR3 DNA reads as TGTGCCAGCAGCTTATCCTGGACAGGGACGGATGAAAAACTGTTTTTT. Its translation is CASSLSWTGTDEKLFF.

CDR3 in amino acids: CASSQARGSSPLHF. The CDR3 DNA is TGTGCCAGCAGCCAAGCGCGGGGTTCTTCACCCCTCCACTTT. The rearrangement uses TRBV14 and TRBJ1-6; D is ambiguous. Germline loops: CDR1 SGHDN, CDR2 FVKESK. The CDR3 loop spans 14 amino acids. Trimming took 1 base from V and 9 from J, leaving 10 bases between them.

This clone was detected a few times. V is TRBV5-1 and J is TRBJ2-1, with 11 positions matching TRBD2. Trimming cost V 4 bases and J 4 bases; bases outside gene matches: 7. CDR3 size: 16 residues. Germline V gene lookup returns CDR1 SGHRS and CDR2 YFSETQ. Here the CDR3 DNA reads TGCGCCAGCAGCCCTTATAGCGGGAGGGGTTACAATGAGCAGTTCTTC. It specifies CASSPYSGRGYNEQFF.

This sequence joins TRBV27 and TRBJ1-2, with 8 nucleotides matching TRBD1. J was trimmed by 8 bases and V by 2 bases; bases with no gene match: 10. The CDR3 contains 15 residues. The V gene's germline CDR1 is MNHEY and CDR2 SMNVEV (reference sequence). CDR3 in DNA: TGTGCCAGCAGTTTAGGTTTCGGACAGGGAGGAGGCTACACCTTC. This codes for CASSLGFGQGGGYTF.

The chain carries TRBV27 and TRBJ1-1, with D hard to call. Trimming shortened V by 0 bases and J by 3 bases, and 8 bases separated the two germline ends. From germline, CDR1 is MNHEY and CDR2 SMNVEV (reference sequence). The CDR3 spans 14 residues. Here the CDR3 DNA reads TGTGCCAGCAGTTTATCGTATGAGGACACTGAAGCTTTCTTT. Residues: CASSLSYEDTEAFF.

In its sample, this clone was seen once. This chain connects TRBV7-9 to TRBJ2-2; 9 bases agree with TRBD1. Germline assignment: CDR1 SEHNR and CDR2 FQNEAQ (reference sequence). The ends lost 5 bases at V and 5 bases at J; junction bases unmatched: 6. The CDR3 consists of 15 residues. The chain's CDR3 is CASSTRDRVTGELFF. CDR3 sequence (DNA): TGTGCCAGCAGCACCCGGGACAGGGTTACCGGGGAGCTGTTTTTT. The whole variable domain, filled in from reference TRBV7-9 and TRBJ2-2, reads DTGVSQNPRHKITKRGQNVTFRCDPISEHNRLYWYRQTLGQGPEFLTYFQNEAQLEKSRLLSDRFSAERPKGSFSTLEIQRTEQGDSAMYLCASSTRDRVTGELFFGEGSRLTVL.

The V call is TRBV10-3, the J call TRBJ2-1; 7 positions agree with TRBD1. Germline V lookup: CDR1 ENHRY, CDR2 SYGVKD. CDR3 size: 15 residues. With V trimmed by 4 bases and J by 3 bases, 6 bases remained unmatched. The CDR3, as DNA: TGTGCCATCAGTGTAGGGACAGAAGTCTACAATGAGCAGTTCTTC. Translation gives CAISVGTEVYNEQFF.

This rearrangement joins TRBV4-1 to TRBJ2-5; a weak D match, TRBD1 (5 bases). The germline CDR1 and CDR2 sequences are MGHRA and YSYEKL. CDR3 length: 15 residues. V lost 1 base and J 5 bases, leaving 14 bases between the germline ends. The CDR3 bases are TGCGCCAGCAGCCAAGGGCCAGGGTTTCGGGAGACCCAGTACTTC. Protein sequence: CASSQGPGFRETQYF.

The V gene is TRBV19, the J gene TRBJ2-6; unclear D gene. The CDR3 has 15 amino acids. CDR1 is LNHDA and CDR2 is SQIVND in the germline V gene (reference sequence). V was pared by 1 base and J by 0 bases, with 4 bases between. CDR3 loop: CASSIANSGANVLTF. The CDR3 region has the DNA TGTGCCAGTAGTATAGCCAACTCTGGGGCCAACGTCCTGACTTTC.

The rearrangement joins TRBV28 to TRBJ2-3; 7 bases line up with TRBD2. Germline V gene sequence: CDR1 MDHEN, CDR2 SYDVKM. There are 20 residues in the CDR3. Losses at the gene ends were 7 bases for V and 2 bases for J; bases not matched to a gene: 24. The DNA of the CDR3 is TGTGCCAGCACCCTAAGGGGCCTAGCGGCCAATAAACTGCTCACAGATACGCAGTATTTT. Protein product: CASTLRGLAANKLLTDTQYF.

This clone was seen only a few times. V usage is TRBV7-9 and J usage is TRBJ1-4; 7 nucleotides line up with TRBD1. CDR3 length: 16 residues. Germline V gene sequence: CDR1 SEHNR, CDR2 FQNEAQ (reference sequence). The V segment lost 4 bases and the J segment 3 bases; nucleotides outside the gene matches: 8. The CDR3 loop reads CASSSGQVLANEKLFF. As DNA, the CDR3 is TGTGCCAGCAGCTCCGGACAGGTTTTAGCTAATGAAAAACTGTTTTTT.

This clone was observed a handful of times. Written as DNA, the CDR3 is TGTGCCAGCTCACCAGGGACAGGGAATACCCAGTACTTC. The encoded protein is CASSPGTGNTQYF. V gene TRBV18 combines with J gene TRBJ2-5; 9 bases fit TRBD1. Germline V CDR1 and CDR2: KGHSH, LQKENI. V trimming: 2 bases; J trimming: 8 bases; junction bases outside the gene matches: 3. This CDR3 is built from 13 residues. Filled out from reference TRBV18 and TRBJ2-5, the complete variable domain reads NAGVMQNPRHLVRRRGQEARLRCSPMKGHSHVYWYRQLPEEGLKFMVYLQKENIIDESGMPKERFSAEFPKEGPSILRIQQVVRGDSAAYFCASSPGTGNTQYFGPGTRLLVL.

The chain joins TRBV7-9 to TRBJ2-7; 10 positions match TRBD2. Trimming removed 3 bases from V and 0 bases from J; junction bases left unmatched: 5. The germline V gene encodes CDR1 SEHNR and CDR2 FQNEAQ (reference sequence). The CDR3 covers 16 residues. CDR3 sequence (DNA): TGTGCCAGCAGCTTGGTACTAGCGGGATCCTCCTACGAGCAGTACTTC. Translation gives CASSLVLAGSSYEQYF. Filled out from reference TRBV7-9 and TRBJ2-7, the complete variable domain reads DTGVSQNPRHKITKRGQNVTFRCDPISEHNRLYWYRQTLGQGPEFLTYFQNEAQLEKSRLLSDRFSAERPKGSFSTLEIQRTEQGDSAMYLCASSLVLAGSSYEQYFGPGTRLTVT.

The J gene is TRBJ2-2, the V gene TRBV28; 9 bases match TRBD2. V trimming: 2 bases; J trimming: 5 bases; junction bases outside the gene matches: 15. Germline CDR1 and CDR2: MDHEN and SYDVKM. The CDR3 loop spans 19 amino acids. The CDR3 bases are TGTGCCAGCAGTTTAGGGCGTCGTCGCGGGAGGGCCGGAACCGGGGAGCTGTTTTTT. Its protein is CASSLGRRRGRAGTGELFF. The variable domain in full, with the rest retrieved from reference TRBV28 and TRBJ2-2, is DVKVTQSSRYLVKRTGEKVFLECVQDMDHENMFWYRQDPGLGLRLIYFSYDVKMKEKGDIPEGYSVSREKKERFSLILESASTNQTSMYLCASSLGRRRGRAGTGELFFGEGSRLTVL.

V is TRBV6-5 and J is TRBJ1-2; D not certain. V was trimmed by 2 bases and J by 9 bases, leaving 16 bases between them. Germline CDR1 reads MNHEY; CDR2 reads SVGAGI. The CDR3 is made up of 14 amino acids. The chain's CDR3 is CASSYGRSASRYTF. CDR3 in DNA: TGTGCCAGCAGTTACGGGCGCAGTGCGAGTCGCTACACCTTC.

The CDR3 sequence is CASSESRLAGYSYNEQFF. The DNA of the CDR3 is TGTGCCAGCAGTGAGTCTAGACTAGCGGGATATTCCTACAATGAGCAGTTCTTC. V is TRBV6-1 and J is TRBJ2-1, with 11 bases aligning to TRBD2. V trimming: 3 bases; J trimming: 1 base; junction bases outside the gene matches: 8. CDR1 is MNHNS, CDR2 SASEGT, per germline. This CDR3 has 18 residues.

The V call is TRBV20-1, the J call TRBJ2-1, with D hard to call. The CDR3 covers 11 residues. The germline V gene has CDR1 DFQATT and CDR2 SNEGSKA (reference sequence). Trimming took off 5 bases at V and 6 bases at J, with 8 bases between the two ends. This CDR3 is CSAYKINEQFF. The CDR3 DNA follows: TGCAGTGCTTACAAGATCAATGAGCAGTTCTTC.

The chain is built from TRBV11-2 and TRBJ2-4; 8 nucleotides match TRBD1. Germline V gene sequence: CDR1 SGHAT, CDR2 FQNNGV. This CDR3 region has 14 residues. V shed 3 bases and J 7 bases; nucleotides not matched to a gene: 5. CDR3 nucleotide sequence: TGTGCCAGCAGCTTTAATACAGGGGGTAACATTCAGTACTTC. Translating gives CASSFNTGGNIQYF.

The rearrangement uses TRBV6-5 and TRBJ2-2; a possible D gene is TRBD1 (5 bases). CDR1 is MNHEY, CDR2 SVGAGI, per germline. The CDR3 runs 14 residues. Trimming shortened V by 6 bases and J by 1 base, and 9 bases separated the two germline ends. CDR3 DNA: TGTGCCAGCAGCCGTACAGGGAACACCGGGGAGCTGTTTTTT. Translated, it gives CASSRTGNTGELFF.